The TCR beta chain under discussion was sequenced for a study of T cell repertoires in cytomegalovirus infection. This clonotype came up a few times. Its target is unknown. In TCRdb, the reads were re-called with MiXCR into one record per CDR3 protein. The sample consists of 150,000 to 200,000 distinct CDR3 sequences, about a fifth of them appearing once. V gave up 4 bases and J gave up 0 bases; unmatched junction bases: 9. CDR1 and CDR2 from the germline V gene are MGHDK and SYGVNS. The CDR3 totals 17 residues. The origin of this receptor is a human donor in good health (CMV status not recorded). Some clones in this sample may be carry-over from other donors' samples. The sequenced sample was CD8+ T cells from cultured PBMCs, obtained from culture after CMV antigen stimulation. This chain joins TRBV25-1 and TRBJ2-1; 7 bases fit TRBD2. Here the CDR3 reads CASSVDSASGSYNEQFF. The CDR3 DNA sequence: TGTGCCAGCAGTGTGGATTCGGCTAGCGGCTCCTACAATGAGCAGTTCTTC.